The next 17 T cell receptor beta chains were all read from a single sample in a study of CXCR3-negative and CXCR3-positive naive CD8 T cells. UMI-tagged TRB cDNA libraries were built via 5' RACE. One entry per CDR3 protein, without DNA, is what TCRdb gives after re-calling the 5' RACE reads. The sample includes more than 65,000 distinct CDR3 sequences. The sample consisted of naive CXCR3- CD8+ T cells from blood. Documented subset: CD45RO-CCR7+CD27+CD95- naive CD8+ T cells lacking CXCR3 (TNR3-). The receptors come from a human donor in good health. Some clones in this sample may be carry-over from other donors' samples.

V gene TRBV7-7 combines with J gene TRBJ2-1; TCRdb's D gene call, TRBD1, goes unchecked for lack of DNA. The CDR3 length is 13 residues. Looked up from germline, CDR1 is SSHAT and CDR2 is FNYEAQ (reference sequence). CDR3 residues: CASGPGTGSEQFF.

The genes are TRBV5-5 and TRBJ2-1; no DNA is available, so the TRBD1 call from TCRdb remains unchecked. The CDR3 sequence is 14 residues long. The germline V gene has CDR1 SGHKS and CDR2 YYEKEE (reference sequence). CDR3 in amino acids: CASSFVQGLNEQFF.

The CDR3: CSARDSGGHEQFF. The chain joins TRBV20-1 to TRBJ2-1; TCRdb proposes TRBD1, but this gene call is untestable without DNA. This CDR3 is 13 amino acids long. Germline values: CDR1 DFQATT, CDR2 SNEGSKA (reference sequence).

The chain is built from TRBV6-4 and TRBJ2-3; the TRBD1 assignment by TCRdb is unverifiable without DNA. CDR1 MRHNA and CDR2 SNTAGT come from the germline V gene. This CDR3 is built from 15 residues. The CDR3: CASSVGDSGTDTQYF.

This chain joins TRBV20-1 and TRBJ2-1; no DNA is available, so the TRBD2 call from TCRdb remains unchecked. Germline loops: CDR1 DFQATT, CDR2 SNEGSKA (reference sequence). CDR3 length: 14 residues. CDR3 loop: CSAASGGGFNEQFF.

The V gene is TRBV29-1, the J gene TRBJ2-3; TCRdb gives TRBD1 as the D gene, but with no DNA this cannot be confirmed. The CDR3 length is 14 residues. CDR1 SQVTM and CDR2 ANQGSEA come from the germline V gene. The chain's CDR3 is CSVAAGTGADTQYF.

The chain carries TRBV10-1 and TRBJ2-7; TCRdb indicates TRBD1, and absent DNA this call remains unverified. Germline CDR1 is WNHNN and CDR2 is SYGVQD (reference sequence). This CDR3 has 16 amino acids. CDR3 protein: CASSEFRDRESYEQYF.

V and J are TRBV5-1 and TRBJ1-1; with no DNA, the TCRdb D assignment of TRBD1 cannot be verified. Germline CDR1 reads SGHRS; CDR2 reads YFSETQ. The CDR3 loop spans 12 amino acids. CDR3: CASSPPTTEAFF. The full variable domain, in which reference TRBV5-1 and TRBJ1-1 provide the parts outside the CDR3, is KAGVTQTPRYLIKTRGQQVTLSCSPISGHRSVSWYQQTPGQGLQFLFEYFSETQRNKGNFPGRFSGRQFSNSRSEMNVSTLELGDSALYLCASSPPTTEAFFGQGTRLTVV.

V usage is TRBV20-1 and J usage is TRBJ2-1; absent DNA, TCRdb's TRBD1 call cannot be checked. Germline V gives CDR1 DFQATT, CDR2 SNEGSKA (reference sequence). CDR3 length: 15 residues. This CDR3 is CSATVPGQDYNEQFF.

The chain employs TRBV4-2 and TRBJ2-7. The CDR3 has 12 amino acids. CDR1 is LGHNA, CDR2 YNFKEQ, per germline. The CDR3 here is CASSQVSYEQYF.

The rearrangement uses TRBV7-6 and TRBJ2-7. Germline V gene data show CDR1 as SGHVS and CDR2 as FNYEAQ. The CDR3 contains 13 residues. The CDR3 here is CASSSETFYEQYF.

The CDR3 here is CSVVWDPEGEAGEQYF. The chain carries TRBV29-1 and TRBJ2-7; TCRdb gives TRBD1 as the D gene, but with no DNA this cannot be confirmed. This CDR3 spans 16 amino acids. The germline V gene encodes CDR1 SQVTM and CDR2 ANQGSEA.

The chain recombines TRBV6-5 with TRBJ2-7. Looked up from germline, CDR1 is MNHEY and CDR2 is SVGAGI. The CDR3 has 11 amino acids. The CDR3 protein is CATTWDYEQYF.

The genes are TRBV28 and TRBJ2-1. The CDR3 extends over 12 amino acids. Germline V CDR1 and CDR2: MDHEN, SYDVKM. The CDR3 protein is CASSLSLNEQFF.

The J gene is TRBJ2-2, the V gene TRBV28; there is no DNA to check the TCRdb D call of TRBD1. Looked up from germline, CDR1 is MDHEN and CDR2 is SYDVKM. This CDR3 is built from 15 residues. CDR3 amino acids: CASDRDYPNTGELFF.

The chain recombines TRBV23-1 with TRBJ2-1; TCRdb lists TRBD2, though no DNA is available to test this call. TRBV23-1 is flagged as an ORF with uncertain function. The CDR3 extends over 17 amino acids. CDR3 sequence: CASSQSKGGPTYNEQFF.

This rearrangement joins TRBV18 to TRBJ2-7. This CDR3 spans 16 amino acids. Germline-derived CDR1 and CDR2 are KGHSH and LQKENI. This CDR3 is CASSPPRGTPSYEQYF.